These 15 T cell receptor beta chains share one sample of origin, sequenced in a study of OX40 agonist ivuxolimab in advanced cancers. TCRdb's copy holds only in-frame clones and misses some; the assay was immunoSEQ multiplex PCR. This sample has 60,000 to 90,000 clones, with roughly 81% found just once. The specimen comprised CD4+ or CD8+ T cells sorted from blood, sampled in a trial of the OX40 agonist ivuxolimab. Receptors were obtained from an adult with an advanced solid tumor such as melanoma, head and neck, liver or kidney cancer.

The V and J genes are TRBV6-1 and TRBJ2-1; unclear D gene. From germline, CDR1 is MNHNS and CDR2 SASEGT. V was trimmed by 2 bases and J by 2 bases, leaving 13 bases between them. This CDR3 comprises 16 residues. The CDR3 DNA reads TGTGCCAGCAGTGAAAAAATTGGAACTCCCTACAATGAGCAGTTCTTC. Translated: CASSEKIGTPYNEQFF.

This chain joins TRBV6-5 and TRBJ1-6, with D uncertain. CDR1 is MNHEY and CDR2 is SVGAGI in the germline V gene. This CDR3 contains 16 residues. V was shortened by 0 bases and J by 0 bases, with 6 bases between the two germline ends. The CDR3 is CASSYSSLSYNSPLHF. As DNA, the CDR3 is TGTGCCAGCAGTTACTCGAGCCTCTCCTATAATTCACCCCTCCACTTT.

The CDR3 DNA follows: TGCGCCAGCAGCTTGGACGCGGGGGGTTTTTACGAGCAGTACTTC. Protein sequence: CASSLDAGGFYEQYF. The rearrangement joins TRBV5-1 to TRBJ2-7; 8 bases agree with TRBD2. V was pared by 0 bases and J by 4 bases, with 6 bases of the junction left unmatched. The CDR3 is 15 residues long. Per germline, CDR1 SGHRS and CDR2 YFSETQ. The variable domain in full, with the rest retrieved from reference TRBV5-1 and TRBJ2-7, is KAGVTQTPRYLIKTRGQQVTLSCSPISGHRSVSWYQQTPGQGLQFLFEYFSETQRNKGNFPGRFSGRQFSNSRSEMNVSTLELGDSALYLCASSLDAGGFYEQYFGPGTRLTVT.

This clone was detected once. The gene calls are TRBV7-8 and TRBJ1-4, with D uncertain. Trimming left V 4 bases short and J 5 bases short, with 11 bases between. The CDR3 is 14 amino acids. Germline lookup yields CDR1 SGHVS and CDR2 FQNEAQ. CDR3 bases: TGTGCCAGCAGCTCCTCGGCATGGAATGAAAAACTGTTTTTT. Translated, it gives CASSSSAWNEKLFF.

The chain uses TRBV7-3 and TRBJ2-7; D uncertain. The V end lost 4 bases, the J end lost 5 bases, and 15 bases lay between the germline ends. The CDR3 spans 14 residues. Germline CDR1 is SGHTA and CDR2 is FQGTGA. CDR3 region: CASSSDGPLDEQYF. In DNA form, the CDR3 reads TGTGCCAGCAGCTCCGACGGACCACTCGACGAGCAGTACTTC.

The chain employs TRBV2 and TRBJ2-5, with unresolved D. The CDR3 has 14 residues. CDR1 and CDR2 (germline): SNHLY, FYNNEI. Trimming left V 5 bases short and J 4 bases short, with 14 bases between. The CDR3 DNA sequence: TGTGCCAGCAGTCGGCCTTGGCAGCGAGAGACCCAGTACTTC. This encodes CASSRPWQRETQYF.

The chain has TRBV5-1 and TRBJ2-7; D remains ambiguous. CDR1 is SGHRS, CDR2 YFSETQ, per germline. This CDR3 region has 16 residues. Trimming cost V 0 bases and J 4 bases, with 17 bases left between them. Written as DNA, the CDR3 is TGCGCCAGCAGCTTGGGGGGTACCGCGTCAATTTACGAGCAGTACTTC. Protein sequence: CASSLGGTASIYEQYF.

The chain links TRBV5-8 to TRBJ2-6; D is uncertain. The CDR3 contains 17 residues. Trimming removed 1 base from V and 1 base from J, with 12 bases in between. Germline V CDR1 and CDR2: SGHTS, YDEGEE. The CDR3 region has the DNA TGTGCCAGCAGCTTGTTAGGGTCTTCTTCTGGGGCCAACGTCCTGACTTTC. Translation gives CASSLLGSSSGANVLTF.

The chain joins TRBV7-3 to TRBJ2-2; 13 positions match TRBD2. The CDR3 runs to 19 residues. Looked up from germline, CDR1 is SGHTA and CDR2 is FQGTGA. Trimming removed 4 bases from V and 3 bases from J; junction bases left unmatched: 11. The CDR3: CASSSIELAGGLDTGELFF. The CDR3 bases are TGTGCCAGCAGCTCTATAGAACTAGCGGGAGGGCTGGACACCGGGGAGCTGTTTTTT. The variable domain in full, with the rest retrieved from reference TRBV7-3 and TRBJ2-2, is GAGVSQTPSNKVTEKGKYVELRCDPISGHTALYWYRQSLGQGPEFLIYFQGTGAADDSGLPNDRFFAVRPEGSVSTLKIQRTERGDSAVYLCASSSIELAGGLDTGELFFGEGSRLTVL.

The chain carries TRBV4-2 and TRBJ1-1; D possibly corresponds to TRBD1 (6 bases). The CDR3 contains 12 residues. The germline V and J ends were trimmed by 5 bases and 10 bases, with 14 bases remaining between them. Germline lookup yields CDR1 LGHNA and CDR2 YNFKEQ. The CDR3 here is CASSTTGLRAFF. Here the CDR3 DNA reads TGTGCCAGCAGCACTACAGGGTTGCGAGCTTTCTTT.

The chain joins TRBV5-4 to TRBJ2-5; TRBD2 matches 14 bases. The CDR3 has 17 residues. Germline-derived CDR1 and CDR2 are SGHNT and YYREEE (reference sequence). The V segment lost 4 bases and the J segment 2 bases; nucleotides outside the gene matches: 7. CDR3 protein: CASSGGLAGALQETQYF. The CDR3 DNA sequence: TGTGCCAGCAGCGGGGGACTAGCGGGGGCCTTACAAGAGACCCAGTACTTC.

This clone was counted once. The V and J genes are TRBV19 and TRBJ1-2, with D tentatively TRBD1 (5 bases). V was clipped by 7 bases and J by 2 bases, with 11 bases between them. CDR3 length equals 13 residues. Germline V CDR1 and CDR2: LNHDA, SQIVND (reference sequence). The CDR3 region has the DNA TGTGCCAGTACCCTACAGGCGAACTATGGCTACACCTTC. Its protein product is CASTLQANYGYTF.

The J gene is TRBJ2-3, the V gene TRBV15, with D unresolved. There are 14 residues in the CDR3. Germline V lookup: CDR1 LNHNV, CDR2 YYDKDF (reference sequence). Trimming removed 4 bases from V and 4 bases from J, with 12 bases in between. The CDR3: CATSNRVGADTQYF. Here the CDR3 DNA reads TGTGCCACCAGCAACCGGGTTGGGGCAGATACGCAGTATTTT. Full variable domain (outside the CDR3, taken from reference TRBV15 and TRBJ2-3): DAMVIQNPRYQVTQFGKPVTLSCSQTLNHNVMYWYQQKSSQAPKLLFHYYDKDFNNEADTPDNFQSRRPNTSFCFLDIRSPGLGDTAMYLCATSNRVGADTQYFGPGTRLTVL.

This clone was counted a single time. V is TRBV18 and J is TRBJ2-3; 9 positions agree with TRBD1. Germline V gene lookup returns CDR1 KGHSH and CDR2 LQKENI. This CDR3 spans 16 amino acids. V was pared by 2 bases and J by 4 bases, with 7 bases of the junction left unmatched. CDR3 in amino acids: CASSPRLTGGPDTQYF. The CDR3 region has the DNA TGTGCCAGCTCACCAAGGTTAACAGGGGGCCCAGATACGCAGTATTTT.

CDR3 nucleotides: TGTGCCAGCAGCAGAAATGGACAGGGTTACGGCTACACCTTC. Protein product: CASSRNGQGYGYTF. The rearrangement joins TRBV7-2 to TRBJ1-2, with TRBD1 matching 8 bases. CDR3 length: 14 amino acids. V lost 5 bases to trimming and J lost 8 bases; unmatched junction nucleotides: 10. CDR1 is SGHTA, CDR2 FQGNSA, per germline.